One sample yielded the 7 T cell receptor beta chains listed below, sequenced in a study of cytomegalovirus exposure and HLA in healthy donors. This PCR relied on a set of 60 Vbeta primers and 13 Jbeta primers. Some clones are missing from TCRdb's copy, which holds only in-frame ones; the method was immunoSEQ multiplex PCR. The table lists over 150,000 clones, around 80% of them singletons. Material: PBMCs. These receptors were obtained from a woman between 40 and 55 years old in good health and CMV-seropositive.

The rearrangement uses TRBV7-8 and TRBJ1-5, with 7 bases lining up with TRBD1. Germline V lookup: CDR1 SGHVS, CDR2 FQNEAQ. The junction had 6 bases not matched to a gene; V was cut back by 5 bases and J by 2 bases. This CDR3 has 15 residues. The CDR3 loop reads CASSIDRVGNQPQHF. For the CDR3, the DNA is TGTGCCAGCAGCATTGACAGGGTTGGCAATCAGCCCCAGCATTTT.

This chain connects TRBV2 to TRBJ1-6, with 11 bases aligning to TRBD1. The CDR3 is made up of 15 amino acids. Germline V gene lookup returns CDR1 SNHLY and CDR2 FYNNEI. V was pared by 7 bases and J by 5 bases, with 4 bases of the junction left unmatched. The CDR3 reads CASTGQGVDNSPLHF. Here the CDR3 DNA reads TGTGCCAGCACGGGACAGGGGGTCGATAATTCACCCCTCCACTTT.

The chain has TRBV19 and TRBJ2-3; D is unresolved. V dropped 3 bases and J dropped 1 base, with 8 bases sitting between them. The CDR3 runs to 14 residues. Germline V gene data show CDR1 as LNHDA and CDR2 as SQIVND (reference sequence). CDR3 nucleotides: TGTGCCAGTAGTATCGCAAGAGGCACAGATACGCAGTATTTT. It translates to CASSIARGTDTQYF.

Only a few counts were recorded for this clone. This sequence joins TRBV6-1 and TRBJ2-7; possible D gene TRBD2, 5 bases. The V end was cut by 2 bases, the J end by 4 bases, with 15 bases between. This CDR3 spans 15 amino acids. The germline V gene has CDR1 MNHNS and CDR2 SASEGT. In DNA form, the CDR3 reads TGTGCCAGCAGTGAAAATCCTCTGGGCGGGTACGAGCAGTACTTC. As protein: CASSENPLGGYEQYF.

The J gene is TRBJ2-2, the V gene TRBV10-3, with 14 bases fitting TRBD2. The CDR3 has 18 amino acids. V lost 2 bases and J lost 1; bases outside the gene matches: 3. The germline V gene has CDR1 ENHRY and CDR2 SYGVKD. This CDR3 is CAISEAGLAGGNTGELFF. Here the CDR3 DNA reads TGTGCCATCAGTGAGGCTGGACTAGCGGGGGGGAACACCGGGGAGCTGTTTTTT.

The chain has TRBV27 and TRBJ2-5, with TRBD2 matching over 7 bases. The CDR3 totals 15 residues. V was clipped by 6 bases and J by 2 bases; unmatched bases: 9. Germline CDR1 is MNHEY and CDR2 is SMNVEV (reference sequence). CDR3: CASRRAGRQQETQYF. CDR3 DNA: TGTGCCAGCAGGAGAGCGGGGCGTCAGCAAGAGACCCAGTACTTC.

This clone was detected once. The chain joins TRBV30 to TRBJ2-4; D is perhaps TRBD2 (6 bases). The V gene's germline CDR1 is GTSNPN and CDR2 SVGIG (reference sequence). This CDR3 is 13 amino acids long. The V and J ends lost 4 bases and 7 bases respectively, with 14 bases between them. Here the CDR3 reads CAWMIAGTNIQYF. In DNA, the CDR3 is TGTGCCTGGATGATAGCCGGGACTAACATTCAGTACTTC.